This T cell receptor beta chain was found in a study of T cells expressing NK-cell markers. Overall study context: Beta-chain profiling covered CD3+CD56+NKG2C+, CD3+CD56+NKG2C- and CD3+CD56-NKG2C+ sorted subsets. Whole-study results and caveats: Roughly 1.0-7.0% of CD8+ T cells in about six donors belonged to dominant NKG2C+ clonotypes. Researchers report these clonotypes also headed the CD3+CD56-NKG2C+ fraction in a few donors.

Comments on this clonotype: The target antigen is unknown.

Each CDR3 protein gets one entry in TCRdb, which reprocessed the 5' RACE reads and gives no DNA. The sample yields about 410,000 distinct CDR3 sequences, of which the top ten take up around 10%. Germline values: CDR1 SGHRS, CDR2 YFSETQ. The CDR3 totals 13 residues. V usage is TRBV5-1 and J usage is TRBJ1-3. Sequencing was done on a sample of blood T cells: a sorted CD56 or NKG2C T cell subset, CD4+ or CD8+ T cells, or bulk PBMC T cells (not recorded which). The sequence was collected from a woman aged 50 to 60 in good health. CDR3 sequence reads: CASSVETGNTIYF.